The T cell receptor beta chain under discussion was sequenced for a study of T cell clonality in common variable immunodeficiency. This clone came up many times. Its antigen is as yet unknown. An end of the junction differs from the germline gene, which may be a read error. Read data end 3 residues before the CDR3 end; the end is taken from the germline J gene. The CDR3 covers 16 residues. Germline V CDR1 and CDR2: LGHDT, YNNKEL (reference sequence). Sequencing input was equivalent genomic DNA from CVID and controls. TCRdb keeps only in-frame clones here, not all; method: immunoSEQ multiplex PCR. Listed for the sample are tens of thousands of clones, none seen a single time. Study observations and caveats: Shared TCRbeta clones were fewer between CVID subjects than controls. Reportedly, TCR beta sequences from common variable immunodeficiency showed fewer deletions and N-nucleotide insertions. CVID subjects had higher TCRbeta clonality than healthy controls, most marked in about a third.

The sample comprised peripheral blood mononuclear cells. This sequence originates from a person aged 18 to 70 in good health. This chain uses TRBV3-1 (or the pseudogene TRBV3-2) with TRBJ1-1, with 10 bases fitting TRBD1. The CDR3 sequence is CASSQAWDRGSTGAFF. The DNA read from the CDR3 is TGTGCCAGCAGCCAAGCATGGGACAGGGGTTCAACTGGA.